This TCR beta chain stems from a study of blood T cell repertoires in COVID-19 (dated by TCRdb to the early 2020s). Regarding the research as a whole: Samples covering the acute and convalescent phases of COVID-19 were provided by collaborators in the United States, Italy and Spain. The material from the prospective study consisted of cDNA or gDNA derived from T cells, B-cell-depleted T cells, or PBMCs. Subjects who had been exposed to COVID-19, were actively infected with it, or had recovered from it provided the deeply sampled blood TCRbeta repertoires that made up the dataset. The repertoires were released in a freely available public database intended as a resource for research on the immune response to SARS-CoV-2. The samples were drawn from two sources: the first 160 participants of the ongoing ImmuneRACE study, and over 1,000 subjects contributed by 6 global collaborators. Sample metadata almost always included a de-identified subject ID, COVID-19 status, age in years and sex. Where available, HLA class I and class II types were obtained from metadata supplied by the sample provider rather than from assay-based typing. The paper as a whole reports these results and caveats: The amount of clinical and demographic metadata varied by source and participant and was provided uncurated.

TCRbeta CDR3 regions were amplified from genomic DNA by means of the immunoSEQ Assay, a bias-controlled multiplex PCR. In the paper's pipeline: The number of nucleated cells in each sample was estimated from the amplification of reference gene primers within the assay. Sequence reads were collapsed and filtered to measure the absolute abundance of every unique TCRbeta CDR3 rearrangement. For each sample, productive Simpson clonality was calculated by taking the square root of Simpson's diversity index across productive rearrangements. Sourced from immuneACCESS, this table was stored by TCRdb with only in-frame sequences that have V and J called. A share of the clones is absent; for the studies checked, an unresolved V gene accounts for under half, and the remainder has no known explanation. For V, J and clone size, that table is used; D and trimming come from the DNA. The sample contains fewer than 350,000 clones, roughly 89% of them found a single time. Of the sample, around 4.8% falls within the top ten clones.

The CDR3 starts with the cysteine, ends with the phenylalanine, and has 13 residues. The retained sequence is limited to the CDR3, 39 bases, with the frame set at the first base. The germline V and J ends show losses of 4 bases and 6 bases respectively, and no gene match explains 2 bases of the junction. The germline V gene gives CDR1 as KGHSH and CDR2 as LQKENI. In the prospective study, participants were about 18 to 90 years old, resided in approximately 22 geographic areas of the United States, and were enrolled through a virtual design. To assign participants to cohorts, the prospective study relied on clinical history that participants themselves reported in a screening survey and a study questionnaire. For ImmuneRACE Cohort 3, a participant was defined as recovered based on two consecutive negative NP/OP PCR tests, clearance by a healthcare professional, or resolution of symptoms. In the prospective study, whole blood, serum and a nasopharyngeal or oropharyngeal swab were collected from each participant by mobile phlebotomists. Prospective study participants could optionally give additional blood draws and questionnaires over a 2-month period. Blood samples from the prospective study were shipped frozen or at room temperature prior to DNA extraction.

For this clone: This receptor's antigen is unknown. There are no base qualities to consult, and no much larger clone falls within one base.

The TCR sequence derives from a man in his 60s who had recovered from COVID-19. Sequencing input: PBMCs or T cells enriched from blood (not recorded which). The rearrangement combines TRBV18 with TRBJ2-2, with 7 bases aligning to TRBD1. The CDR3 region: CASSLQGSGELFF. The nucleotide sequence is TGTGCCAGCTCACTACAGGGGTCCGGGGAGCTGTTTTTT.